This T cell receptor beta chain appears in the sequencing data of a study of T cell repertoires in cytomegalovirus infection. TCRdb itself ran the reads through MiXCR, one entry per CDR3 protein. This sample yields a few hundred thousand distinct CDR3 sequences, of which approximately 42% are seen a single time; just under 45% belongs to the top ten. The study, taken as a whole, reports: In two of eight donors, the top clonotype was HLA-C-restricted CMV-specific.

The CDR3 has 17 amino acids. Trimming removed 1 base from V and 2 bases from J, with 15 bases in between. Per the germline V gene, CDR1 is SGHDT and CDR2 is YYEEEE. There are a few counts of this clonotype. Its antigen is not known. Sequenced here: cultured PBMCs, sampled from culture after CMV antigen stimulation. This receptor was taken from a human donor in good health (CMV status not recorded). Some clones in this sample may be carry-over from other donors' samples. This chain uses TRBV5-6 with TRBJ2-2, with D perhaps TRBD2 (6 bases). In nucleotides, the CDR3 is TGTGCCAGCAGCTTGCGACCGGGACTCTTTAACACCGGGGAGCTGTTTTTT. This codes for CASSLRPGLFNTGELFF.